The 7 T cell receptor beta chains given below trace back to one sample, sequenced in a study of identical twins. TCRdb re-derived calls from the 5' RACE reads in MiXCR, one entry per CDR3 protein. The sample yields 200,000 to 250,000 distinct CDR3 sequences, 6.5% to 8.5% seen once. These same records also appear under a second study, on yellow fever vaccine responses in identical twins.

The sequencing input was memory (CD45RO+) T cells sorted from blood. These receptors all stem from a woman aged 18 to 35 in good health.

This chain connects TRBV12-3 or TRBV12-4 to TRBJ2-3; 8 bases are a match to TRBD2. V trimming: 4 bases; J trimming: 5 bases; junction bases outside the gene matches: 8. The CDR3 spans 15 residues. The CDR3 DNA reads as TGTGCCAGCAGTTGGTCGGGGGGGAGGGTAGATACGCAGTATTTT. It specifies CASSWSGGRVDTQYF.

This clonotype came up many times. The rearrangement uses TRBV4-2 and TRBJ2-1, with 9 bases aligning to TRBD2. The V gene's germline CDR1 is LGHNA and CDR2 YNFKEQ. CDR3 length: 20 amino acids. V trimming: 4 bases; J trimming: 3 bases; junction bases outside the gene matches: 19. CDR3 residues: CASSPVRGVAGAQSYNEQFF. The CDR3 bases are TGTGCCAGCAGCCCGGTTAGAGGGGTAGCGGGAGCCCAAAGCTACAATGAGCAGTTCTTC.

The chain uses TRBV7-2 and TRBJ2-1; 9 bases line up with TRBD2. This CDR3 has 17 amino acids. The V and J ends lost 7 bases and 7 bases, in that order; junction bases with no gene match: 17. The germline CDR1 and CDR2 sequences are SGHTA and FQGNSA. The CDR3 nucleotides are TGTGCCAGCATCCCCGCGGGGGGTAGCGGGAGAAGAAATGAGCAGTTCTTC. It codes for CASIPAGGSGRRNEQFF.

This clonotype was observed a few times. The CDR3 DNA sequence: TGTGCCAGCAGCCAATCCAGGGGTGGGAACACTGAAGCTTTCTTT. Encoded protein: CASSQSRGGNTEAFF. The rearrangement links TRBV16 to TRBJ1-1, with TRBD1 as a possible D gene (6 bases). Germline values: CDR1 KGHSY, CDR2 FQNENV. The CDR3 is 15 amino acids. V lost 0 bases to trimming and J lost 1 base, with 9 bases between them.

This clonotype has just a few counts. J is TRBJ2-2 and V is TRBV6-5; 8 bases map to TRBD1. J was trimmed by 7 bases and V by 2 bases; bases with no gene match: 6. The CDR3 has 15 residues. Germline CDR1 MNHEY, CDR2 SVGAGI. The CDR3 region is CASSYTGQANGELFF. For the CDR3, the DNA is TGTGCCAGCAGTTACACGGGACAGGCTAACGGGGAGCTGTTTTTT.

In its sample, this clonotype was seen many times. The J gene is TRBJ2-5, the V gene TRBV4-3; possible D gene TRBD2, 5 bases. Looked up from germline, CDR1 is LGHNA and CDR2 is YSLEER. The ends were cut back, 0 bases at V and 1 base at J, with 9 bases in the middle. This CDR3 comprises 15 residues. As DNA, the CDR3 is TGCGCCAGCAGCCAAGATCGGGGTTTCCAAGAGACCCAGTACTTC. Translation gives CASSQDRGFQETQYF.

In this sample, this clonotype turned up many times. CDR3 in DNA: TGTGCCAGCAGCCAAGAGCAGGCAGGGATCGAGCAGTACTTC. As protein: CASSQEQAGIEQYF. The V call is TRBV3-1, the J call TRBJ2-7, with D maybe TRBD1 (5 bases). V lost 0 bases to trimming and J lost 6 bases, with 12 bases between them. The CDR3 consists of 14 residues. Germline CDR1 LGHDT, CDR2 YNNKEL (reference sequence).